The source of this T cell receptor (beta chain) is a study of graft-versus-host responses after intestinal transplantation. Study-wide background: Recipients obtained multivisceral, liver-intestinal, or isolated intestinal transplants. After anti-thymocyte globulin induction, recipients took tacrolimus and steroids for 2 to 3 years.

The repertoire was sequenced with immunoSEQ multiplex PCR; TCRdb's copy has only in-frame clones and lacks some. This table has around 110,000 clones, approximately 93% appearing once. Looked up from germline, CDR1 is PRHDT and CDR2 is FYEKMQ (reference sequence). The V gene end was trimmed by 7 bases and the J gene end by 2 bases; junction bases not matched to a gene: 7. The CDR3 runs 14 residues. Study results and caveats: Early declines in HvG clones that occurred post-transplant were associated with peak circulating GvH clone levels. When patients had graft-donor T cell macrochimerism, their allografts held high graft-versus-host to host-versus-graft clonal ratios.

About this clone itself: What it binds is unknown.

The sequence was collected from a human donor who was the organ donor for an intestinal transplant. The rearrangement joins TRBV13 to TRBJ2-5; 7 bases line up with TRBD2. The sample consisted of unstimulated CD8+ T cells sorted from spleen or lymph node cells, taken before transplant. The CDR3 region has the DNA TGTGCCAGCACACCCAGCGGGATTCAAGAGACCCAGTACTTC. Protein sequence: CASTPSGIQETQYF.